This TCR beta chain was observed in a study of control samples from healthy donors and cancer patients. Germline CDR1 is LGHNA and CDR2 is YNFKEQ. The CDR3 contains 17 residues. Deletions cut 0 bases from V and 5 bases from J, with 20 bases between. The assay was immunoSEQ multiplex PCR, and TCRdb's table has in-frame clones only and misses some. The sample records 30,000 to 40,000 clones, 93% being singletons. This chain uses TRBV4-2 with TRBJ2-7; possibly TRBD1 or TRBD2 for D (6 bases each). The sequence came from a man aged 35 to 55 with colorectal cancer. The material sequenced was PBMCs. The CDR3 reads CASSQEGGHKASNEQYF. DNA for the CDR3: TGTGCCAGCAGCCAAGAGGGGGGACACAAAGCTAGCAACGAGCAGTACTTC.